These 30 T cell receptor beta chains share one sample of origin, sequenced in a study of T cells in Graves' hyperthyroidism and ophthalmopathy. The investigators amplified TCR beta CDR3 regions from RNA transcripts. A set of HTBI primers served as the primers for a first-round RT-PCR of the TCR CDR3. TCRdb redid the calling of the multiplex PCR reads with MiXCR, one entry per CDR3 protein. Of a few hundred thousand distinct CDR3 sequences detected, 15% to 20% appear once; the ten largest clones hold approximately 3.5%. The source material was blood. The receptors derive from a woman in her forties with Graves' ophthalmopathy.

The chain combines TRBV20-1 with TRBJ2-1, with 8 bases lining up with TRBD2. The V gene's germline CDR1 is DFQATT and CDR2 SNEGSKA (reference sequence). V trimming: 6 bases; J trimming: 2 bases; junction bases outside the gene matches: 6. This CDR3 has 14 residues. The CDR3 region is CSADERGTYNEQFF. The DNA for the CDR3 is TGCAGTGCAGACGAGCGGGGGACCTACAATGAGCAGTTCTTC.

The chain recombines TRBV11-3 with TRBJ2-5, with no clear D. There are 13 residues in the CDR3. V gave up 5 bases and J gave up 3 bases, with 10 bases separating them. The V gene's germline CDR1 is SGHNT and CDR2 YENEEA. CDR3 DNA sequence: TGTGCCAGCAGCGTAGGAGTAAAAGAGACCCAGTACTTC. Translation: CASSVGVKETQYF.

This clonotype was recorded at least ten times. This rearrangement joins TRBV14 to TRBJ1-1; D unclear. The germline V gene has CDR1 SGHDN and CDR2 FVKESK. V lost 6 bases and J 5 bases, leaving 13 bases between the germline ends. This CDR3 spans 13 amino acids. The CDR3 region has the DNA TGTGCCAGCAGTCTGGGGAGGAGAACTGAAGCTTTCTTT. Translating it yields CASSLGRRTEAFF.

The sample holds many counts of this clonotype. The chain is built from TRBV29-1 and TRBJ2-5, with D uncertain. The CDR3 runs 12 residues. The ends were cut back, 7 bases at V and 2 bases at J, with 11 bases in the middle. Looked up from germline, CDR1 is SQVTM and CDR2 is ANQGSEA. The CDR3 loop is CSARVQQETQYF. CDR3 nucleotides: TGCAGCGCCCGGGTACAGCAAGAGACCCAGTACTTC. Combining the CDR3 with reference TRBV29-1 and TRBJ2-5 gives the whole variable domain SAVISQKPSRDICQRGTSLTIQCQVDSQVTMMFWYRQQPGQSLTLIATANQGSEATYESGFVIDKFPISRPNLTFSTLTVSNMSPEDSSIYLCSARVQQETQYFGPGTRLLVL.

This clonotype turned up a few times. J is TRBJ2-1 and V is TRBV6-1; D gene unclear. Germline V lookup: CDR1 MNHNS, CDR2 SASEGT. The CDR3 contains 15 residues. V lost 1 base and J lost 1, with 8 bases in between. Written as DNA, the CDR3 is TGTGCCAGCAGTGAAGTTCTAGGGTCCTACAATGAGCAGTTCTTC. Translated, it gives CASSEVLGSYNEQFF.

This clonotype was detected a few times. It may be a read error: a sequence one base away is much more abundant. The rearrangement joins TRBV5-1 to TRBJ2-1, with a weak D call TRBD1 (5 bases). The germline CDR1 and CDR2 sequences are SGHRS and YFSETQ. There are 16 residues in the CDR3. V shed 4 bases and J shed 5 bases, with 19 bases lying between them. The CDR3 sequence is CASSSLQDAPNNEQFF. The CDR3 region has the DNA TGCGCCAGCAGCAGCTTACAGGATGCTCCAAACAATGAGCAGTTCTTC.

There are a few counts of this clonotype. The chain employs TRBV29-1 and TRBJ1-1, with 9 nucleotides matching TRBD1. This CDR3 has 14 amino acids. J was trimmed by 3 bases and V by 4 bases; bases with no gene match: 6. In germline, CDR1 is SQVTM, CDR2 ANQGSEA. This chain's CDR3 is CSVAGTGFDTEAFF. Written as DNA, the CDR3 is TGCAGCGTTGCCGGGACAGGGTTTGACACTGAAGCTTTCTTT.

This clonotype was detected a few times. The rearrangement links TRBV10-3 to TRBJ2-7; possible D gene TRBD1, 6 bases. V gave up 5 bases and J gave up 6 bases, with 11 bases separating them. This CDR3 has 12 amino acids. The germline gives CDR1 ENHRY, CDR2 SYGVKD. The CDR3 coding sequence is TGTGCCATCAGTCAGGACAGTTCCGAGCAGTACTTC. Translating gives CAISQDSSEQYF.

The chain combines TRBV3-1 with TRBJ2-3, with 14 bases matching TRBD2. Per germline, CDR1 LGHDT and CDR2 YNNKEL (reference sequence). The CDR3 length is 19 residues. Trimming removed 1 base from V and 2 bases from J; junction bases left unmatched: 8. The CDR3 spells CASSQVTSGRVYFTDTQYF. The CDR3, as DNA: TGTGCCAGCAGCCAAGTGACTAGCGGGAGGGTCTATTTCACAGATACGCAGTATTTT.

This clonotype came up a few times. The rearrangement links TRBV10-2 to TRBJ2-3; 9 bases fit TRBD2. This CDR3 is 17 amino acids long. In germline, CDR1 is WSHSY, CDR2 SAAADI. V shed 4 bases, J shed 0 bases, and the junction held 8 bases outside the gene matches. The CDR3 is CASSGKAGGLSTDTQYF. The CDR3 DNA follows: TGCGCCAGCAGTGGAAAGGCGGGAGGGCTCAGCACAGATACGCAGTATTTT.

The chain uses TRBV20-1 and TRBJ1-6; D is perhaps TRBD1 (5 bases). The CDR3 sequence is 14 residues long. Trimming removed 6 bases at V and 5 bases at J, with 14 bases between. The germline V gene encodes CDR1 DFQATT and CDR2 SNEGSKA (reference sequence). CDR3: CSATSGGDNSPLHF. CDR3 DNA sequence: TGCAGTGCGACCTCGGGGGGGGATAATTCACCCCTCCACTTT.

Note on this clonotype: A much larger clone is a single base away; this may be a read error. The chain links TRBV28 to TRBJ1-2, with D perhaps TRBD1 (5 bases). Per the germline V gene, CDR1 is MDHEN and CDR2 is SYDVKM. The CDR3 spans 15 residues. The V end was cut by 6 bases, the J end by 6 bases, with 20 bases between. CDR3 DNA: TGTGCCAGCAGGCAAGGACACGCCGCACTCCATGGCTACACCTTC. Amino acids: CASRQGHAALHGYTF.

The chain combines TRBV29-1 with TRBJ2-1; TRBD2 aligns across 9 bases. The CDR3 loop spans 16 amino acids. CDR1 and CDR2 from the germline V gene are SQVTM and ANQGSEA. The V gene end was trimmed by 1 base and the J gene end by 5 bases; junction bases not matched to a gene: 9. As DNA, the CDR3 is TGCAGCGTTGAAGGAGCGGCGGCGGGGGGGCACAATGAGCAGTTCTTC. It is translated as CSVEGAAAGGHNEQFF.

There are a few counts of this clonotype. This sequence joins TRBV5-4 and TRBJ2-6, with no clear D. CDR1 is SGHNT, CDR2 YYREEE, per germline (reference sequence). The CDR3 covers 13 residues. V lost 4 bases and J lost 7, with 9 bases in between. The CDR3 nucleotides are TGTGCCAGCAGCCGGGCCCCCGCCAACGTCCTGACTTTC. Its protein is CASSRAPANVLTF.

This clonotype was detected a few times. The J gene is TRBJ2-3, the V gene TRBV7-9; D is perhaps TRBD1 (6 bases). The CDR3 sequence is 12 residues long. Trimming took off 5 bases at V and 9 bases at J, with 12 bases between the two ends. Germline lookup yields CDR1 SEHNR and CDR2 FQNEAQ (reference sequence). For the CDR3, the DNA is TGTGCCAGCAGCCTACAACAGGGCACGCAGTATTTT. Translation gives CASSLQQGTQYF.

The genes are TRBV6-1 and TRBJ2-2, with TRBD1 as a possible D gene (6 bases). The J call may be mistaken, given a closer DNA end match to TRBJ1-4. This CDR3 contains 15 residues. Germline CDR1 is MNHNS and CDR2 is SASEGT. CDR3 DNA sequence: TGTGCCAGCTCCGAGAAACTACAGGGAGGCGAAAAACTGTTTTTT. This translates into CASSEKLQGGEKLFF.

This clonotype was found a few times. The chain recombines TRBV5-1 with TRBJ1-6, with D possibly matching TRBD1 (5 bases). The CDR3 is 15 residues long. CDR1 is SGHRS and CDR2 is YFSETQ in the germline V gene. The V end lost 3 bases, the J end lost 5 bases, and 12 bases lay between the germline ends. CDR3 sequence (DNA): TGCGCCAGCAGCTGGGGACCTAGCGATAATTCACCCCTCCACTTT. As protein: CASSWGPSDNSPLHF.

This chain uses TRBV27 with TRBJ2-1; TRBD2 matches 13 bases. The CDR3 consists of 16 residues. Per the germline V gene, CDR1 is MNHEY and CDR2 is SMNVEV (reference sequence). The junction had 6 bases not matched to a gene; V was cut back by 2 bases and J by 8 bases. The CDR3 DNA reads TGTGCCAGCAGTTTACAGGGACTAGCGGGATTAGATGAGCAGTTCTTC. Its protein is CASSLQGLAGLDEQFF.

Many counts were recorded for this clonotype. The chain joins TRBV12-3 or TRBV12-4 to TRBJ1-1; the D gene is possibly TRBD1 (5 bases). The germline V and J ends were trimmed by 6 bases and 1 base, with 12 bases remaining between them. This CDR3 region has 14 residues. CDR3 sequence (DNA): TGTGCCAGCAGGACCGGACACAGGAACACTGAAGCTTTCTTT. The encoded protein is CASRTGHRNTEAFF.

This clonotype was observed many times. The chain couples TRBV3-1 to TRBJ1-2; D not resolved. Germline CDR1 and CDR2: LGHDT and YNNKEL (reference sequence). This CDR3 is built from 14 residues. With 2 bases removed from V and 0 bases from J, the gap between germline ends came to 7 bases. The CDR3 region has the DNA TGTGCCAGCAGCCAAAGAGGTTCTAACTATGGCTACACCTTC. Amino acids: CASSQRGSNYGYTF.

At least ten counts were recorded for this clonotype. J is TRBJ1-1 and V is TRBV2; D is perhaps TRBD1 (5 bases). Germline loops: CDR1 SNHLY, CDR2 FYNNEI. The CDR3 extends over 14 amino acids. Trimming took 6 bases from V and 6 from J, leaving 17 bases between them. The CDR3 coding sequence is TGTGCCAGCAGCTTGGAAGGGGCCGGGGCTGAAGCTTTCTTT. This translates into CASSLEGAGAEAFF.

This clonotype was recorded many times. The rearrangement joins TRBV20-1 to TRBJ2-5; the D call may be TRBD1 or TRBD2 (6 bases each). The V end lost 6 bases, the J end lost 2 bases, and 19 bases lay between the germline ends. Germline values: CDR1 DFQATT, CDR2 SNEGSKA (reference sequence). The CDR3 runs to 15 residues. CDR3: CSARWGADAQETQYF. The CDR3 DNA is TGCAGTGCCAGGTGGGGGGCGGACGCTCAAGAGACCCAGTACTTC.

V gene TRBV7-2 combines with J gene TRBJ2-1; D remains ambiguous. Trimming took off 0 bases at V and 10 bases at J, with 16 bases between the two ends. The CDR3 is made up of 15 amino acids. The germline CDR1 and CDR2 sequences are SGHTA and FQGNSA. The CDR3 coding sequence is TGTGCCAGCAGCTTAGCGAAGGTTTCGGTTCGGGAGCAGTTCTTC. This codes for CASSLAKVSVREQFF.

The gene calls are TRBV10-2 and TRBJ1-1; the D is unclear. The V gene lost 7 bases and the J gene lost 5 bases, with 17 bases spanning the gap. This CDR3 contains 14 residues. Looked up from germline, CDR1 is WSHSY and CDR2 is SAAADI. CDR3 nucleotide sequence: TGCGCCAGCAAAGGGAGCGCGGTAAGGACTGAAGCTTTCTTT. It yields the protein CASKGSAVRTEAFF.

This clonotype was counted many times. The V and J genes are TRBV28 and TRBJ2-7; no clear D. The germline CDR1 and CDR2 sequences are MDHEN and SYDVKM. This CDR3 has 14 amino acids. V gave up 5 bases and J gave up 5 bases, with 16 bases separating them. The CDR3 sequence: CASSRFGEDNEQYF. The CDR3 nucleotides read TGTGCCAGCAGTCGGTTTGGGGAAGACAACGAGCAGTACTTC.

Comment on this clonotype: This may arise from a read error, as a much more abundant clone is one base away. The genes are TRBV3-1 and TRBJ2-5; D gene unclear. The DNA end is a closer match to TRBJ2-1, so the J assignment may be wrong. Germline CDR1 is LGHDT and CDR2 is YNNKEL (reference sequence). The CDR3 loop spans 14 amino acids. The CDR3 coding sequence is TGTGCCAGCAGCCAAGCAGGACCCCAAGAGACCCAGTTCTTC. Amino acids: CASSQAGPQETQFF.

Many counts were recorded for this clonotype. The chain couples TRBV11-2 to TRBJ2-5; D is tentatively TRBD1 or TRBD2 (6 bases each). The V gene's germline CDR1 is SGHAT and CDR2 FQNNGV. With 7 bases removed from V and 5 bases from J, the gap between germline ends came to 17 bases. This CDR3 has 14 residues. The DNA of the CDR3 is TGTGCCAGCAACTCCAGACTAGGGGGGGAGACCCAGTACTTC. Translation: CASNSRLGGETQYF.

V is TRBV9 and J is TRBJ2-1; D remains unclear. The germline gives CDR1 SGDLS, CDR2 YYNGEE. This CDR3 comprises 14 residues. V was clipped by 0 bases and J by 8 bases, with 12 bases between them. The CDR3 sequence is CASSVGPVVDEQFF. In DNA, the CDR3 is TGTGCCAGCAGCGTAGGGCCCGTCGTCGATGAGCAGTTCTTC.

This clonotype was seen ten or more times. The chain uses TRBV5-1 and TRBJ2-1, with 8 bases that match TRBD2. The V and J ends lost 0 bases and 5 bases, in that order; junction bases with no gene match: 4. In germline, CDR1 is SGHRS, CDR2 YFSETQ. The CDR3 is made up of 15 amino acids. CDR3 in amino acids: CASSLGGTSHNEQFF. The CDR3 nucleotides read TGCGCCAGCAGCTTGGGGGGGACTAGTCACAATGAGCAGTTCTTC.

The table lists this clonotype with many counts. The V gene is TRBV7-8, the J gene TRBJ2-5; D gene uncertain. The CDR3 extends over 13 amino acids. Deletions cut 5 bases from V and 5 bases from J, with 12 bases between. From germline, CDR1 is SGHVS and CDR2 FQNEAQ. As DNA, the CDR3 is TGTGCCAGCAGCAACCATGCCCTGGAGACCCAGTACTTC. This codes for CASSNHALETQYF.